The 19 T cell receptor beta chains in this list originate from one sample, sequenced in a study of blood T cell repertoires in COVID-19 (dated by TCRdb to about 2020). The receptor library was made with the immunoSEQ multiplex PCR assay. TCRdb carries this immuneACCESS record with in-frame sequences only. Its versions omit some clonotypes, under half of them owing to an unresolved V gene in the studies checked, with the rest unexplained. The sample table lists roughly 53,000 clones, around 86% of them with a count of one. The ten largest make up about 2% of the sample. The sample taken for sequencing was peripheral blood. These receptors all stem from an elderly woman with COVID-19, enrolled during active disease.

The V and J genes are TRBV11-1 and TRBJ1-2; 8 nucleotides line up with TRBD1. CDR1 SGHAT and CDR2 FQDESV come from the germline V gene (reference sequence). The V and J ends lost 5 bases and 7 bases, in that order; junction bases with no gene match: 6. The CDR3 totals 13 residues. Here the CDR3 DNA reads TGTGCCAGCAGCCGGACAGGGAATCTTGGCTACACCTTC. This translates into CASSRTGNLGYTF. Together with reference TRBV11-1 and TRBJ1-2, the CDR3 gives the full variable domain: EAEVAQSPRYKITEKSQAVAFWCDPISGHATLYWYRQILGQGPELLVQFQDESVVDDSQLPKDRFSAERLKGVDSTLKIQPAELGDSAMYLCASSRTGNLGYTFGSGTRLTVV.

The rearrangement uses TRBV6-5 and TRBJ1-2; D unclear. The length of the CDR3 is 12 residues. In germline, CDR1 is MNHEY, CDR2 SVGAGI. Trimming removed 7 bases at V and 4 bases at J, with 10 bases between. In nucleotides, the CDR3 is TGTGCCAGCATGGGCTACCCCTATGGCTACACCTTC. Its protein product is CASMGYPYGYTF.

This chain links TRBV18 with TRBJ2-6; D is perhaps TRBD1 (6 bases). CDR3 size: 17 residues. The germline V and J ends were trimmed by 5 bases and 4 bases, with 18 bases remaining between them. The germline gives CDR1 KGHSH, CDR2 LQKENI. The CDR3 DNA is TGTGCCAGCTCAGCCACGGCCCCGGGGACAGGGGCCAACGTCCTGACTTTC. This translates into CASSATAPGTGANVLTF. The whole variable domain, remainder taken from reference TRBV18 and TRBJ2-6, is NAGVMQNPRHLVRRRGQEARLRCSPMKGHSHVYWYRQLPEEGLKFMVYLQKENIIDESGMPKERFSAEFPKEGPSILRIQQVVRGDSAAYFCASSATAPGTGANVLTFGAGSRLTVL.

DNA of the CDR3: TGCGCCAGCAGCTGGGGGGACAGGGATAATGAAAAACTGTTTTTT. This gives the protein CASSWGDRDNEKLFF. The genes are TRBV5-1 and TRBJ1-4, with 9 bases fitting TRBD1. The CDR3 has 15 residues. V was clipped by 3 bases and J by 4 bases; unmatched bases: 4. Germline V lookup: CDR1 SGHRS, CDR2 YFSETQ.

In this sample, this clone turned up once. The rearrangement joins TRBV5-1 to TRBJ2-3, with a tentative D call TRBD1 (6 bases). Germline values: CDR1 SGHRS, CDR2 YFSETQ. Between the trimmed V and J ends, which lost 0 bases and 4 bases, there was a span of 9 bases. This CDR3 is 14 amino acids long. CDR3 DNA sequence: TGCGCCAGCAGCTTGGACAGGGCCCCAGATACGCAGTATTTT. Its protein is CASSLDRAPDTQYF.

The chain carries TRBV5-1 and TRBJ2-5, with 10 bases fitting TRBD2. The germline V gene has CDR1 SGHRS and CDR2 YFSETQ. V dropped 4 bases and J dropped 5; count of bases not matched to a gene: 5. This CDR3 has 14 residues. The CDR3 loop is CASSRWTSGETQYF. CDR3 sequence (DNA): TGCGCCAGCAGCAGATGGACTAGCGGCGAGACCCAGTACTTC.

The table lists this clone with a few counts. The chain joins TRBV7-3 to TRBJ1-2; perhaps TRBD1 as D (6 bases). Trimming removed 1 base from V and 8 bases from J, with 20 bases in between. The CDR3 contains 16 residues. In germline, CDR1 is SGHTA, CDR2 FQGTGA. CDR3 residues: CASSLNYRARQEGYTF. The CDR3 nucleotides are TGTGCCAGCAGCTTAAATTACAGGGCCCGGCAGGAGGGCTACACCTTC.

The genes are TRBV5-1 and TRBJ2-5; 10 bases match TRBD2. Germline values: CDR1 SGHRS, CDR2 YFSETQ. The CDR3 spans 15 residues. The ends lost 4 bases at V and 5 bases at J; junction bases unmatched: 8. The CDR3 sequence: CASSIAGGAGETQYF. In nucleotides, the CDR3 is TGCGCCAGCAGCATAGCGGGGGGAGCGGGGGAGACCCAGTACTTC.

This clone was found a few times. This chain uses TRBV9 with TRBJ1-2; D perhaps matches TRBD1 (5 bases). V dropped 0 bases and J dropped 2 bases, with 11 bases sitting between them. Germline V lookup: CDR1 SGDLS, CDR2 YYNGEE. The CDR3 sequence is 15 residues long. The DNA of the CDR3 is TGTGCCAGCAGCGTAGCCCCAGGGAAGAACTATGGCTACACCTTC. As protein: CASSVAPGKNYGYTF.

The rearrangement joins TRBV27 to TRBJ2-7, with a possible D match to TRBD2 (5 bases). Germline CDR1 and CDR2: MNHEY and SMNVEV (reference sequence). This CDR3 region has 12 residues. The ends were cut back, 5 bases at V and 6 bases at J, with 11 bases in the middle. This CDR3 reads CASSGGRSEQYF. CDR3 bases: TGTGCCAGCAGTGGCGGGCGTTCCGAGCAGTACTTC.

V is TRBV9 and J is TRBJ1-3; possibly TRBD1 for D (6 bases). This CDR3 region has 15 residues. In germline, CDR1 is SGDLS, CDR2 YYNGEE. Trimming pared 7 bases from V and 2 bases from J, leaving 16 bases between. The CDR3 sequence: CASASQGQTGNTIYF. As DNA, the CDR3 is TGTGCCAGCGCTTCCCAAGGACAGACTGGAAACACCATATATTTT.

This sequence joins TRBV5-1 and TRBJ1-5; 8 bases are a match to TRBD1. The V segment lost 4 bases and the J segment 2 bases; nucleotides outside the gene matches: 8. The CDR3 sequence is 16 residues long. The germline V gene encodes CDR1 SGHRS and CDR2 YFSETQ. DNA for the CDR3: TGCGCCAGCAGCAAAAACGGACAGGGCGGCAATCAGCCCCAGCATTTT. Translated: CASSKNGQGGNQPQHF.

The V and J genes are TRBV27 and TRBJ1-3; the D is unclear. The germline V gene encodes CDR1 MNHEY and CDR2 SMNVEV (reference sequence). V was cut by 0 bases and J by 4 bases, with 10 bases left in between. The CDR3 length is 15 residues. For the CDR3, the DNA is TGTGCCAGCAGTTTATCGTGGCAATCCGGAAACACCATATATTTT. Amino acid sequence: CASSLSWQSGNTIYF.

This chain joins TRBV7-2 and TRBJ2-7, with 9 bases matching TRBD1. Per the germline V gene, CDR1 is SGHTA and CDR2 is FQGNSA. After removal of 5 bases from V and 5 bases from J, the junction contained 10 bases not matched to a gene. This CDR3 region has 15 residues. The CDR3 reads CASSPRQGVVDEQYF. CDR3 nucleotides: TGTGCCAGCAGCCCGAGACAGGGGGTTGTCGACGAGCAGTACTTC.

The chain recombines TRBV15 with TRBJ1-5; no clear D. V lost 0 bases and J lost 4, with 7 bases in between. Per the germline V gene, CDR1 is LNHNV and CDR2 is YYDKDF (reference sequence). The CDR3 sequence is 14 residues long. CDR3 DNA: TGTGCCACCAGCAGAGATTTCACAAATCAGCCCCAGCATTTT. Translating gives CATSRDFTNQPQHF.

V and J are TRBV7-9 and TRBJ1-5, with D maybe TRBD1 (5 bases). The ends were cut back, 5 bases at V and 0 bases at J, with 17 bases in the middle. The CDR3 spans 17 residues. Germline-derived CDR1 and CDR2 are SEHNR and FQNEAQ (reference sequence). Here the CDR3 DNA reads TGTGCCAGCAGCCGGGTCCCCGGGGGAGATAGCAATCAGCCCCAGCATTTT. It yields the protein CASSRVPGGDSNQPQHF. Full variable domain (rest looked up from reference TRBV7-9 and TRBJ1-5): DTGVSQNPRHKITKRGQNVTFRCDPISEHNRLYWYRQTLGQGPEFLTYFQNEAQLEKSRLLSDRFSAERPKGSFSTLEIQRTEQGDSAMYLCASSRVPGGDSNQPQHFGDGTRLSIL.

This chain uses TRBV2 with TRBJ2-5; 7 nucleotides match TRBD1. V lost 5 bases and J lost 2; bases outside the gene matches: 2. The V gene's germline CDR1 is SNHLY and CDR2 FYNNEI. This CDR3 has 13 residues. CDR3 residues: CASSWGQQETQYF. CDR3 DNA sequence: TGTGCCAGCAGTTGGGGACAGCAAGAGACCCAGTACTTC.

J is TRBJ1-2 and V is TRBV5-6; D is unclear. CDR1 and CDR2 (germline): SGHDT, YYEEEE. Trimming shortened V by 0 bases and J by 2 bases, and 5 bases separated the two germline ends. The length of the CDR3 is 13 residues. As DNA, the CDR3 is TGTGCCAGCAGCTTGGGCCAGAACTATGGCTACACCTTC. It translates to CASSLGQNYGYTF. Supplemented by reference TRBV5-6 and TRBJ1-2, the full variable domain reads DAGVTQSPTHLIKTRGQQVTLRCSPKSGHDTVSWYQQALGQGPQFIFQYYEEEERQRGNFPDRFSGHQFPNYSSELNVNALLLGDSALYLCASSLGQNYGYTFGSGTRLTVV.

This CDR3 is CASSTVNTEAFF. The CDR3 DNA is TGTGCCAGCTCAACAGTGAACACTGAAGCTTTCTTT. This chain joins TRBV18 and TRBJ1-1; D remains unclear. Trimming stripped 5 bases from V and 0 bases from J, with 4 bases between. Germline lookup yields CDR1 KGHSH and CDR2 LQKENI. CDR3 size: 12 residues.